This T cell receptor (beta chain) comes out of a study of blood T cell repertoires in COVID-19. Study as a whole: COVID-19 samples collected from the United States, Italy and Spain covered acute and convalescent phases. The analysed material was cDNA or gDNA that came from T cells, B-cell-depleted T cells, or PBMCs.

Trimming stripped 1 base from V and 0 bases from J, with 13 bases between. Germline V gene data show CDR1 as SGHRS and CDR2 as YFSETQ. The CDR3 has 16 amino acids. The Seattle site enrolled patients during active infection and followed them longitudinally. Original analysis: Reference gene primer amplification in the assay estimated nucleated cell counts. Assay: immunoSEQ multiplex PCR; the TCRdb copy retains only in-frame clones and omits some. V, J and clone size are those of that table, while D and trimming were read from the DNA. The sample consists of hundreds of thousands of clones, 88% of them appearing once.

The chain carries TRBV5-1 and TRBJ1-2; D is possibly TRBD1 (5 bases). The sequenced sample was peripheral blood. The TCR originated in a woman between 50 and 59 years old with COVID-19, enrolled during active disease. The CDR3 sequence: CASSLNRGSANYGYTF. CDR3 sequence (DNA): TGCGCCAGCAGCTTGAATCGGGGGTCAGCTAACTATGGCTACACCTTC.